The rows below give T cell receptor beta chains drawn from one sample of a study of immune characterization of retroperitoneal liposarcoma. A single record per CDR3 protein comes from TCRdb applying MiXCR to the PCR reads. The sample has 1,600 or so distinct CDR3 sequences, 40% to 55% seen once. The sample was tumor tissue. Receptors were obtained from a female donor with retroperitoneal liposarcoma. The CDR3 runs from the conserved cysteine through the conserved F or W. The D gene is left open where the match is weak. The size entry is marked missing in some rows and otherwise reads once, few, many or a size class.

j_call,v_call,clone_size,d_call,cdr3_nt,cdr3_aa
TRBJ2-1,TRBV6-1,NA,TRBD1,TGTGCCAGCAGTCAACAGGGGGCCCCCTACAATGAGCAGTTCTTC,CASSQQGAPYNEQFF
TRBJ2-1,TRBV11-2,NA,NA,TGTGCCAGCAGCCTCTACTACGCCAATGAGCAGTTCTTC,CASSLYYANEQFF
TRBJ2-1,TRBV7-6,once,NA,TGTGCCAGCACCCGGGGCAGGGACTCCTACGAGCAGTTCTTC,CASTRGRDSYEQFF
TRBJ2-3,TRBV12-3/TRBV12-4,few,TRBD2,TGTGCCAGCACCATAGCGGGAGGGCCGGGTTATACGCAGTATTTT,CASTIAGGPGYTQYF
TRBJ2-5,TRBV7-2,few,TRBD2,TGTGCCAGCAGCCCACGCCCCTCGCTAGCGGGGATGCAAGAGACCCAGTACTTC,CASSPRPSLAGMQETQYF
TRBJ1-1,TRBV11-3,NA,NA,TGTGCCAGCAGCAGAGAAAACACTGAAGCTTTCTTT,CASSRENTEAFF
TRBJ2-3,TRBV10-2,NA,NA,TGCGCCAGCAGTGAGGAGGGGGATACGCAGTATTTT,CASSEEGDTQYF
TRBJ2-5,TRBV6-1,NA,NA,TGTGCCAGCAGTATACGGGGGACCCAGTACTTC,CASSIRGTQYF
TRBJ2-2,TRBV6-6,few,NA,TGTGCCAGCAGTTATCTTGCACGACGTGACACCGGGGAGCTGTTTTTT,CASSYLARRDTGELFF
TRBJ2-1,TRBV11-1,NA,NA,TGTGCCAGCAGCCGGACTGCTTGGCATGAGCAGTTCTTC,CASSRTAWHEQFF
TRBJ2-2,TRBV6-1,NA,TRBD2,TGTGCCAGCACCCTACGGGTCGGGGGGGCCCCCGGGGAGCTGTTTTTT,CASTLRVGGAPGELFF
TRBJ2-1,TRBV11-1,NA,TRBD2,TGTGCCAGCAGCACCGGGACTAGCGGGATCAATGAGCAGTTCTTC,CASSTGTSGINEQFF
TRBJ2-7,TRBV6-1,NA,TRBD2,TGTGCCAGCAGTGACGGACTAGCGGGACGCTCCTACGAGCAGTACTTC,CASSDGLAGRSYEQYF